Sequencing of this T cell receptor (beta chain) was carried out in a study of blood T cell repertoires in COVID-19. This CDR3 has 14 amino acids. The ends lost 8 bases at V and 3 bases at J; junction bases unmatched: 6. Per the germline V gene, CDR1 is MNHNY and CDR2 is SVGAGI (reference sequence). Clones were sequenced by immunoSEQ multiplex PCR, and TCRdb holds only the in-frame ones, with some missing. The repertoire holds roughly 220,000 clones, around 83% seen once, with roughly a tenth in the top ten. Sequencing was performed on peripheral blood. The TCR comes from a woman between 45 and 60 years old with COVID-19, enrolled during active disease. The J gene is TRBJ2-3, the V gene TRBV6-6, with 9 nucleotides matching TRBD1. The CDR3 DNA reads TGTGCCAGCGTATGGGGACAGGGAACAGATACGCAGTATTTT. It codes for CASVWGQGTDTQYF.